A selection of T cell receptor beta chains follows, all from one sample in a study of PD-1 blockade in classical Hodgkin lymphoma. The repertoire was sequenced with immunoSEQ multiplex PCR; TCRdb's copy has only in-frame clones and lacks some. This repertoire shows about 21,000 clones, over 75% found once; its top ten account for under 1.5%. Material: CD4+ T cells from blood. The receptors shown here come from a human donor with classical Hodgkin lymphoma. Both conserved end residues are part of each CDR3. D genes are given only for firm matches. Clone size, where shown, is once, few, many, or a class for clones that have expanded.

TRBV29-1	TRBJ2-2	.	.	CSAGAGDTGELFF	TGCAGCGCCGGGGCAGGGGACACCGGGGAGCTGTTTTTT
TRBV5-1	TRBJ2-1	.	.	CASSLGRLGNEQFF	TGCGCCAGCAGCTTGGGACGCCTCGGTAATGAGCAGTTCTTC
TRBV11-3	TRBJ1-1	TRBD1	.	CASSLQAGGEAFF	TGTGCCAGCAGCCTACAAGCAGGGGGTGAAGCTTTCTTT
TRBV5-4	TRBJ1-2	.	once	CASSLGGANNYGYTF	TGTGCCAGCAGCTTGGGTGGGGCGAATAACTATGGCTACACCTTC
TRBV7-2	TRBJ2-7	TRBD2	.	CASSGGGLAGPLNEQYF	TGTGCCAGCAGCGGGGGGGGACTAGCGGGGCCCCTCAACGAGCAGTACTTC
TRBV2	TRBJ2-3	.	.	CASKSEGTGTDTQYF	TGTGCCAGCAAGAGTGAGGGCACGGGCACAGATACGCAGTATTTT
TRBV18	TRBJ2-5	.	.	CASSPVQGETQYF	TGCGCCAGCTCCCCAGTCCAGGGGGAGACCCAGTACTTC
TRBV6-4	TRBJ2-7	.	.	CASRQMTPWSDEQYF	TGTGCCAGCAGGCAGATGACTCCCTGGAGTGACGAGCAGTACTTC
TRBV28	TRBJ1-4	.	.	CASSLGRRVNEKLFF	TGTGCCAGCAGTTTAGGGAGACGGGTGAATGAAAAACTGTTTTTT
TRBV11-2	TRBJ2-7	.	.	CASSLVATQSYEQYF	TGTGCCAGCAGCTTAGTGGCTACGCAATCCTACGAGCAGTACTTC
TRBV27	TRBJ1-3	.	few	CASSLSQGIGNTIYF	TGTGCCAGCAGTTTATCCCAGGGGATTGGAAACACCATATATTTT
TRBV19	TRBJ1-2	.	.	CASRRRGYTF	TGTGCCAGCAGGAGGCGTGGCTACACCTTC
TRBV19	TRBJ1-5	.	few	CASSITVNQPQHF	TGTGCCAGTAGTATAACAGTAAATCAGCCCCAGCATTTT
TRBV18	TRBJ2-7	TRBD1	.	CASSPLGQGPYEQYF	TGTGCCAGCTCACCTTTGGGACAGGGTCCCTACGAGCAGTACTTC
TRBV4-2	TRBJ1-6	.	.	CASSQDGVELHF	TGTGCCAGCAGCCAAGATGGGGTGGAGCTCCACTTT
TRBV6-1	TRBJ1-1	.	.	CASSEFPGPGTEAFF	TGTGCCAGCAGTGAATTCCCGGGGCCGGGCACTGAAGCTTTCTTT
TRBV9	TRBJ1-3	.	few	CASSVGGSENTIYF	TGTGCCAGCAGCGTAGGCGGCAGTGAGAACACCATATATTTT
TRBV7-9	TRBJ1-3	.	.	CASSLNLDSFGNTIYF	TGTGCCAGCAGCCTCAACTTGGATAGCTTTGGAAACACCATATATTTT
TRBV7-9	TRBJ1-5	.	once	CASSLVGTENQPQHF	TGTGCCAGCAGCTTAGTCGGTACAGAAAATCAGCCCCAGCATTTT
TRBV6-5	TRBJ1-2	.	.	CASRSGGPVWGYTF	TGTGCCAGCAGATCGGGGGGTCCGGTTTGGGGCTACACCTTC
TRBV7-9	TRBJ1-1	TRBD1	.	CASSPGGGLNTEAFF	TGTGCCAGCAGCCCAGGAGGGGGCCTGAACACTGAAGCTTTCTTT
TRBV9	TRBJ2-2	.	.	CASSVGLGNTGELFF	TGTGCCAGCAGCGTAGGTCTAGGGAACACCGGGGAGCTGTTTTTT
TRBV19	TRBJ2-2	TRBD2	.	CASSGRGTGELFF	TGTGCCAGTAGCGGGAGGGGCACCGGGGAGCTGTTTTTT
TRBV28	TRBJ2-1	TRBD2	.	CASRLADSYNEQFF	TGTGCCAGCAGGCTAGCGGACTCCTACAATGAGCAGTTCTTC
TRBV29-1	TRBJ1-2	.	.	CSAPDAPGGDGYTF	TGCAGCGCGCCCGACGCGCCGGGGGGAGATGGCTACACCTTC
TRBV29-1	TRBJ2-5	TRBD2	.	CSVAAGLRETQYF	TGCAGCGTTGCAGCGGGATTACGGGAGACCCAGTACTTC
TRBV2	TRBJ1-2	TRBD1	.	CASIERTGVDGYTF	TGTGCCAGCATCGAACGGACAGGGGTCGATGGCTACACCTTC
TRBV9	TRBJ2-6	TRBD1	.	CASSVVPGQGSGANVLTF	TGTGCCAGCAGCGTAGTCCCGGGACAGGGGAGTGGGGCCAACGTCCTGACTTTC
TRBV15	TRBJ2-5	.	.	CATSRDGRGTQETQYF	TGTGCCACCAGCAGAGACGGGAGAGGGACCCAAGAGACCCAGTACTTC
TRBV18	TRBJ1-2	.	few	CASSPPGGYGYTF	TGTGCCAGCTCACCACCCGGCGGTTATGGCTACACCTTC
TRBV19	TRBJ2-1	TRBD2	.	CASRLAGGSYNEQFF	TGTGCCAGTAGGCTAGCGGGAGGATCCTACAATGAGCAGTTCTTC
TRBV6-1	TRBJ2-1	TRBD2	few	CASEIAGVAYNEQFF	TGTGCCAGCGAGATAGCGGGAGTCGCCTACAATGAGCAGTTCTTC
TRBV11-3	TRBJ1-4	.	.	CASSLGGGTNEKLFF	TGTGCCAGCAGCTTAGGAGGGGGAACTAATGAAAAACTGTTTTTT
TRBV2	TRBJ2-2	.	.	CASSEVRATGELFF	TGTGCCAGCAGTGAAGTTAGGGCCACCGGGGAGCTGTTTTTT
TRBV6-6	TRBJ1-1	.	.	CASSFANTAEAFF	TGTGCCAGCAGCTTCGCAAACACTGCTGAAGCTTTCTTT